One sample yielded the 27 T cell receptor beta chains listed below, sequenced in a study of blood T cell repertoires in COVID-19. The repertoire was sequenced with immunoSEQ multiplex PCR; TCRdb's copy has only in-frame clones and lacks some. Of approximately 190,000 clones in the sample, over 75% were seen once. Sequenced sample: peripheral blood. The source of these receptors is a woman between 40 and 50 years old who had recovered from COVID-19.

The CDR3 here is CASSQDGISGYTF. CDR3 DNA: TGTGCCAGCAGCCAAGACGGGATATCTGGCTACACCTTC. The V gene is TRBV14, the J gene TRBJ1-2; no firm D call. Germline CDR1 and CDR2: SGHDN and FVKESK. V was shortened by 0 bases and J by 7 bases, with 9 bases between the two germline ends. The CDR3 is 13 residues long.

The CDR3 sequence is CATSEDTLWATDTQYF. The DNA for the CDR3 is TGTGCCACCAGTGAAGACACTCTCTGGGCCACAGATACGCAGTATTTT. This chain joins TRBV24-1 and TRBJ2-3, with unresolved D. V shed 4 bases and J shed 2 bases, with 15 bases lying between them. This CDR3 region has 16 residues. Per germline, CDR1 KGHDR and CDR2 SFDVKD.

The chain carries TRBV19 and TRBJ1-5; no clear D gene. CDR1 is LNHDA and CDR2 is SQIVND in the germline V gene (reference sequence). This CDR3 contains 14 residues. V gave up 3 bases and J gave up 9 bases, with 15 bases separating them. CDR3 in DNA: TGTGCCAGTAGTATTGGGCGTAATTCTGGGCCCCAGCATTTT. It encodes CASSIGRNSGPQHF.

This chain connects TRBV2 to TRBJ2-7; 7 bases line up with TRBD1. V shed 9 bases, J shed 2 bases, and the junction held 4 bases outside the gene matches. The germline V gene encodes CDR1 SNHLY and CDR2 FYNNEI. CDR3 size: 12 residues. The CDR3 nucleotides are TGTGCCAGGCGGACAGGAGCCTACGAGCAGTACTTC. This codes for CARRTGAYEQYF. The whole variable domain, remainder taken from reference TRBV2 and TRBJ2-7, is EPEVTQTPSHQVTQMGQEVILRCVPISNHLYFYWYRQILGQKVEFLVSFYNNEISEKSEIFDDQFSVERPDGSNFTLKIRSTKLEDSAMYFCARRTGAYEQYFGPGTRLTVT.

This chain uses TRBV18 with TRBJ2-2; TRBD1 aligns across 7 bases. V shed 4 bases and J 6 bases; nucleotides not matched to a gene: 11. This CDR3 is 16 amino acids long. Germline assignment: CDR1 KGHSH and CDR2 LQKENI. The CDR3 DNA is TGTGCCAGCTCACTGTCCCCGACAGGGTTGGCCGGGGAGCTGTTTTTT. Protein: CASSLSPTGLAGELFF. Based on the CDR3 plus reference TRBV18 and TRBJ2-2, the full variable domain is NAGVMQNPRHLVRRRGQEARLRCSPMKGHSHVYWYRQLPEEGLKFMVYLQKENIIDESGMPKERFSAEFPKEGPSILRIQQVVRGDSAAYFCASSLSPTGLAGELFFGEGSRLTVL.

The chain uses TRBV19 and TRBJ2-5, with unresolved D. There are 16 residues in the CDR3. V gave up 3 bases and J gave up 3 bases, with 17 bases separating them. CDR1 LNHDA and CDR2 SQIVND come from the germline V gene (reference sequence). This chain's CDR3 is CASSMVLGTYEETQYF. The CDR3 DNA sequence: TGTGCCAGTAGTATGGTACTGGGCACCTATGAAGAGACCCAGTACTTC.

The rearrangement uses TRBV19 and TRBJ1-1, with D perhaps matching TRBD1 (6 bases). Germline V CDR1 and CDR2: LNHDA, SQIVND (reference sequence). This CDR3 region has 17 residues. V lost 5 bases and J 2 bases, leaving 21 bases between the germline ends. The CDR3 coding sequence is TGTGCCAGTAGTTTAAGTTCGGGGGGCGTCGGTAACACTGAAGCTTTCTTT. It yields the protein CASSLSSGGVGNTEAFF.

The V and J genes are TRBV28 and TRBJ1-4; D possibly corresponds to TRBD1 (5 bases). Germline V gene lookup returns CDR1 MDHEN and CDR2 SYDVKM. The germline V and J ends were trimmed by 2 bases and 7 bases, with 5 bases remaining between them. This CDR3 has 12 amino acids. CDR3 DNA: TGTGCCAGCAGTTTAAGGGGTGAAAAACTGTTTTTT. This encodes CASSLRGEKLFF.

This sequence joins TRBV7-3 and TRBJ2-1, with 8 bases matching TRBD1. After removal of 2 bases from V and 7 bases from J, the junction contained 10 bases not matched to a gene. Germline V CDR1 and CDR2: SGHTA, FQGTGA. The CDR3 has 16 residues. The CDR3 nucleotides read TGTGCCAGCAGCTTACGGCCGGACAGGGTGTCAAATGAGCAGTTCTTC. The encoded protein is CASSLRPDRVSNEQFF.

The rearrangement uses TRBV18 and TRBJ2-7; the D gene is possibly TRBD1 (6 bases). The germline CDR1 and CDR2 sequences are KGHSH and LQKENI. The CDR3 consists of 15 residues. Trimming cost V 0 bases and J 2 bases, with 11 bases left between them. The CDR3 protein is CASSPPGHYTYEQYF. In DNA form, the CDR3 reads TGTGCCAGCTCACCACCGGGACATTACACCTACGAGCAGTACTTC.

V usage is TRBV19 and J usage is TRBJ2-1; the D gene is possibly TRBD1 (6 bases). The V and J ends lost 3 bases and 11 bases respectively, with 11 bases between them. Germline values: CDR1 LNHDA, CDR2 SQIVND (reference sequence). The length of the CDR3 is 12 residues. CDR3 nucleotide sequence: TGTGCCAGTAGTATTTTCACAGGGCAGCAGTTCTTC. Translating it yields CASSIFTGQQFF.

The V gene is TRBV29-1, the J gene TRBJ1-5; tentatively, D is TRBD1 (6 bases). Trimming took off 6 bases at V and 5 bases at J, with 17 bases between the two ends. CDR1 and CDR2 from the germline V gene are SQVTM and ANQGSEA. The CDR3 extends over 14 amino acids. The CDR3 is CSVRDEQGYQPQHF. CDR3 DNA sequence: TGCAGCGTCAGAGACGAACAGGGATATCAGCCCCAGCATTTT.

In this sample, this clone turned up a few times. The gene calls are TRBV19 and TRBJ2-1; no definite D call. V was cut by 1 base and J by 0 bases, with 10 bases left in between. Germline V lookup: CDR1 LNHDA, CDR2 SQIVND (reference sequence). The CDR3 totals 16 residues. DNA for the CDR3: TGTGCCAGTAGTATAGGGGTAGCTGTCTCCTACAATGAGCAGTTCTTC. Amino acids: CASSIGVAVSYNEQFF. The full variable domain, rest sourced from reference TRBV19 and TRBJ2-1, is DGGITQSPKYLFRKEGQNVTLSCEQNLNHDAMYWYRQDPGQGLRLIYYSQIVNDFQKGDIAEGYSVSREKKESFPLTVTSAQKNPTAFYLCASSIGVAVSYNEQFFGPGTRLTVL.

In this sample, this clone turned up a few times. This chain joins TRBV6-1 and TRBJ2-2; 11 nucleotides line up with TRBD2. Germline CDR1 MNHNS, CDR2 SASEGT. The CDR3 has 15 residues. V was pared by 2 bases and J by 7 bases, with 3 bases of the junction left unmatched. The CDR3 sequence is CASSELAGGGGELFF. The CDR3, as DNA: TGTGCCAGCAGTGAACTAGCGGGAGGTGGCGGGGAGCTGTTTTTT.

V usage is TRBV5-6 and J usage is TRBJ1-2; tentatively, D is TRBD1 (5 bases). Per the germline V gene, CDR1 is SGHDT and CDR2 is YYEEEE. CDR3 length: 15 residues. V shed 0 bases and J shed 2 bases, with 11 bases lying between them. This CDR3 is CASSLDGGRNYGYTF. The CDR3, as DNA: TGTGCCAGCAGCTTGGATGGGGGGAGGAACTATGGCTACACCTTC.

V and J are TRBV5-5 and TRBJ1-4; D might be TRBD1 (6 bases). The germline V gene encodes CDR1 SGHKS and CDR2 YYEKEE (reference sequence). There are 16 residues in the CDR3. V gave up 3 bases and J gave up 0 bases, with 12 bases separating them. CDR3 nucleotide sequence: TGTGCCAGCAGCTCCGGGACACCTGCAACTAATGAAAAACTGTTTTTT. Translation: CASSSGTPATNEKLFF.

The chain couples TRBV19 to TRBJ1-5; no clear D gene. There are 15 residues in the CDR3. Per germline, CDR1 LNHDA and CDR2 SQIVND (reference sequence). Trimming removed 7 bases from V and 1 base from J, with 14 bases in between. CDR3 sequence reads: CASTPRRGSNQPQHF. CDR3 bases: TGTGCCAGTACCCCGAGGCGGGGAAGCAATCAGCCCCAGCATTTT.

The CDR3 DNA reads TGTGCCATCAGTGAGCCTCCGCCGGGACAGGGGGCTATCTACACCTTC. This sequence encodes CAISEPPPGQGAIYTF. This sequence joins TRBV10-3 and TRBJ1-2; 12 bases fit TRBD1. The CDR3 sequence is 16 residues long. Trimming took 2 bases from V and 10 from J; bases not matched to a gene: 11. The germline gives CDR1 ENHRY, CDR2 SYGVKD.

The rearrangement joins TRBV5-1 to TRBJ2-4; 11 nucleotides match TRBD1. The CDR3 runs to 19 residues. CDR1 is SGHRS, CDR2 YFSETQ, per germline. Trimming at V came to 4 bases and at J to 0 bases, leaving 12 bases not matched to a gene. CDR3 bases: TGCGCCAGCAGCAAGGGACAGGGGGGAACTACCCTAGCCAAAAACATTCAGTACTTC. As protein: CASSKGQGGTTLAKNIQYF. Together with reference TRBV5-1 and TRBJ2-4, the CDR3 gives the full variable domain: KAGVTQTPRYLIKTRGQQVTLSCSPISGHRSVSWYQQTPGQGLQFLFEYFSETQRNKGNFPGRFSGRQFSNSRSEMNVSTLELGDSALYLCASSKGQGGTTLAKNIQYFGAGTRLSVL.

The chain recombines TRBV29-1 with TRBJ2-1, with 13 bases fitting TRBD2. V dropped 4 bases and J dropped 8; count of bases not matched to a gene: 2. The CDR3 has 13 residues. Germline V gene data show CDR1 as SQVTM and CDR2 as ANQGSEA. CDR3: CSVAGTSGDEQFF. CDR3 bases: TGCAGCGTTGCTGGGACTAGCGGGGATGAGCAGTTCTTC.

The rearrangement uses TRBV9 and TRBJ2-2, with TRBD1 matching over 9 bases. V trimming: 1 base; J trimming: 6 bases; junction bases outside the gene matches: 4. Germline-derived CDR1 and CDR2 are SGDLS and YYNGEE. This CDR3 is 15 amino acids long. The CDR3 nucleotides read TGTGCCAGCAGCGTACGGACAGGGGTATCCGGGGAGCTGTTTTTT. As protein: CASSVRTGVSGELFF. The entire variable domain, with the rest obtained from reference TRBV9 and TRBJ2-2, is as follows: DSGVTQTPKHLITATGQRVTLRCSPRSGDLSVYWYQQSLDQGLQFLIQYYNGEERAKGNILERFSAQQFPDLHSELNLSSLELGDSALYFCASSVRTGVSGELFFGEGSRLTVL.

On this clone: Other nucleotide sequences from this sample produce the same CDR3. The rearrangement joins TRBV19 to TRBJ1-5; D ambiguous. The CDR3 is 14 residues long. Trimming shortened V by 1 base and J by 1 base, and 5 bases separated the two germline ends. The V gene's germline CDR1 is LNHDA and CDR2 SQIVND (reference sequence). The CDR3 reads CASSIAQSNQPQHF. The CDR3 DNA sequence: TGTGCCAGTAGTATAGCCCAGAGCAATCAGCCCCAGCATTTT.

The chain couples TRBV11-3 to TRBJ2-1; D perhaps matches TRBD2 (6 bases). The length of the CDR3 is 14 residues. The germline gives CDR1 SGHNT, CDR2 YENEEA. V gave up 5 bases and J gave up 6 bases, with 14 bases separating them. The CDR3 region is CASSPGLQGNEQFF. The CDR3 bases are TGTGCCAGCAGCCCGGGACTGCAAGGCAATGAGCAGTTCTTC.

The rearrangement links TRBV19 to TRBJ2-7; D possibly corresponds to TRBD2 (6 bases). The germline CDR1 and CDR2 sequences are LNHDA and SQIVND (reference sequence). The germline V and J ends were trimmed by 0 bases and 8 bases, with 17 bases remaining between them. This CDR3 has 15 amino acids. The CDR3 bases are TGTGCCAGTAGTATAGACGGACATTGGGGGGACCAGCAGTACTTC. Translation gives CASSIDGHWGDQQYF.

This clone was found once. The CDR3 loop is CASSEFRGNQPQHF. The CDR3 bases are TGTGCCAGCAGTGAATTCAGGGGGAATCAGCCCCAGCATTTT. V gene TRBV6-1 combines with J gene TRBJ1-5; 7 nucleotides align to TRBD1. CDR1 MNHNS and CDR2 SASEGT come from the germline V gene. V shed 2 bases, J shed 4 bases, and the junction held 2 bases outside the gene matches. The CDR3 loop spans 14 amino acids.

The rearrangement joins TRBV4-2 to TRBJ1-2; TRBD1 matches at 9 bases. V shed 0 bases and J 4 bases; nucleotides not matched to a gene: 9. There are 17 residues in the CDR3. The V gene's germline CDR1 is LGHNA and CDR2 YNFKEQ. The CDR3 DNA reads TGTGCCAGCAGCCAAGAATTTTTGGGACAGGGCGGCTATGGCTACACCTTC. Translation: CASSQEFLGQGGYGYTF.

V is TRBV19 and J is TRBJ2-7; TRBD1 aligns across 7 bases. Germline V CDR1 and CDR2: LNHDA, SQIVND (reference sequence). The trim removed 6 bases at V and 2 bases at J, leaving 7 bases unmatched. CDR3 length equals 14 residues. The DNA of the CDR3 is TGTGCCAGTAGCCAACAGGGGAAGGCCTACGAGCAGTACTTC. This codes for CASSQQGKAYEQYF.